Listed here are 23 T cell receptor beta chains from one sample, sequenced in a study of human T cells and chemical hapten exposure (dated by TCRdb to the early 2020s). The sample's time point label is to be understood as: pre-sensitization, week 0. Sample treatment or condition, as interpreted from the label and publication: therapeutic diphenylcyclopropenone sensitization with weekly scalp DPC. Libraries were built with RACE. This sample was sequenced with a NextSeq 500. Clones were called with MiXCR by TCRdb after fastp trimmed the public reads at Q25, and only in-frame beta chains were retained. One record per CDR3 amino acid sequence lists the most common genes and DNA. For this sample there are about 120,000 distinct CDR3 sequences; roughly 14% appear just once. Clones ranked in the top ten supply 2.8% of the sample. The specimen comprised whole blood, sampled in connection with sensitization to the hapten diphenylcyclopropenone (DPC). These receptors all come from a woman aged 18-29 years with alopecia areata. Some clones in this sample may be carry-over from other donors' samples.

The J gene is TRBJ2-7, the V gene TRBV29-1; possible D gene TRBD1, 6 bases. Trimming removed 6 bases from V and 5 bases from J, with 20 bases in between. The CDR3 runs 14 residues. The germline gives CDR1 SQVTM, CDR2 ANQGSEA. For the CDR3, the DNA is TGCAGCGTAAGAGGACAGAGATCAACTAACGAGCAGTACTTC. Translated, it gives CSVRGQRSTNEQYF.

The genes are TRBV7-2 and TRBJ2-7, with D uncertain. The V end was cut by 5 bases, the J end by 0 bases, with 8 bases between. The germline gives CDR1 SGHTA, CDR2 FQGNSA. The CDR3 has 13 residues. The CDR3, as DNA: TGTGCCAGCAGCCGCCCGGGCTCCTACGAGCAGTACTTC. Protein sequence: CASSRPGSYEQYF.

The CDR3 protein is CASSGRQGGTEAFF. The CDR3 DNA is TGTGCCAGCAGCGGGCGGCAGGGTGGCACTGAAGCTTTCTTT. The V gene is TRBV11-2, the J gene TRBJ1-1, with D tentatively TRBD1 (5 bases). Germline-derived CDR1 and CDR2 are SGHAT and FQNNGV. This CDR3 is 14 amino acids long. Trimming removed 5 bases from V and 4 bases from J, with 14 bases in between.

This clonotype was counted ten times or more. The J gene is TRBJ1-2, the V gene TRBV4-3; D is unclear. CDR3 size: 15 residues. Deletions cut 4 bases from V and 6 bases from J, with 18 bases between. The V gene's germline CDR1 is LGHNA and CDR2 YSLEER. The CDR3 DNA reads as TGCGCCAGCAGCCCCCAGAAGGGCCCAACCAATGGCTACACCTTC. This codes for CASSPQKGPTNGYTF.

There are a few counts of this clonotype. The J gene is TRBJ2-3, the V gene TRBV29-1; TRBD1 aligns across 7 bases. This CDR3 region has 14 residues. The V and J ends lost 4 bases and 7 bases, in that order; junction bases with no gene match: 11. Germline CDR1 reads SQVTM; CDR2 reads ANQGSEA. The CDR3 DNA reads TGCAGCGTTGTGGCAGGGGGACCAGCAAATACGCAGTATTTT. Protein product: CSVVAGGPANTQYF.

In its sample, this clonotype was seen once. This rearrangement joins TRBV12-3 or TRBV12-4 to TRBJ1-5; TRBD1 aligns across 7 bases. V lost 10 bases to trimming and J lost 0 bases; unmatched junction nucleotides: 12. The CDR3 has 16 amino acids. CDR3 DNA: TGTGCCAACATTTTCCCGACAGGGTATAGCAATCAGCCCCAGCATTTT. It specifies CANIFPTGYSNQPQHF.

This clonotype was detected ten times or more. The chain uses TRBV6-5 and TRBJ2-2; 8 bases line up with TRBD2. The CDR3 consists of 16 residues. V shed 6 bases, J shed 5 bases, and the junction held 11 bases outside the gene matches. The germline V gene has CDR1 MNHEY and CDR2 SVGAGI. The CDR3 sequence is CASRPHSGARTGELFF. The CDR3 bases are TGTGCCAGCAGACCCCATAGCGGGGCGAGGACCGGGGAGCTGTTTTTT.

This clonotype was found a few times. The V call is TRBV6-2 or TRBV6-3, the J call TRBJ1-5, with D perhaps TRBD1 (6 bases). Germline lookup yields CDR1 MNHEY and CDR2 SVGEGT. The CDR3 extends over 16 amino acids. The V end lost 4 bases, the J end lost 3 bases, and 16 bases lay between the germline ends. The CDR3 region is CASSSIGTTANQPQHF. CDR3 nucleotide sequence: TGTGCCAGCAGTTCCATCGGGACAACAGCCAATCAGCCCCAGCATTTT.

The chain links TRBV20-1 to TRBJ1-1; tentatively, D is TRBD1 (6 bases). From germline, CDR1 is DFQATT and CDR2 SNEGSKA (reference sequence). The V and J ends lost 4 bases and 1 base respectively, with 16 bases between them. This CDR3 is 15 amino acids long. The DNA of the CDR3 is TGCAGTGCTAAAGAGCAGGGGTTAAGGAACACTGAAGCTTTCTTT. Translating gives CSAKEQGLRNTEAFF.

This clonotype was seen a single time. The J gene is TRBJ2-1, the V gene TRBV7-7; D possibly corresponds to TRBD1 (6 bases). CDR1 and CDR2 (germline): SSHAT, FNYEAQ (reference sequence). Trimming left V 0 bases short and J 8 bases short, with 11 bases between. CDR3 length: 14 amino acids. The CDR3: CASSLALTGHEQFF. The CDR3 DNA is TGTGCCAGCAGCTTAGCACTGACAGGACATGAGCAGTTCTTC.

V is TRBV15 and J is TRBJ2-2; either TRBD1 or TRBD2 may fit D (5 bases each). Germline V gives CDR1 LNHNV, CDR2 YYDKDF (reference sequence). The CDR3 sequence is 15 residues long. V lost 1 base to trimming and J lost 3 bases, with 9 bases between them. For the CDR3, the DNA is TGTGCCACCAGCAGAGCCGGGACCTACACCGGGGAGCTGTTTTTT. It yields the protein CATSRAGTYTGELFF. Full variable domain (remainder filled in from reference TRBV15 and TRBJ2-2): DAMVIQNPRYQVTQFGKPVTLSCSQTLNHNVMYWYQQKSSQAPKLLFHYYDKDFNNEADTPDNFQSRRPNTSFCFLDIRSPGLGDTAMYLCATSRAGTYTGELFFGEGSRLTVL.

The CDR3 loop reads CSARDQGDIGYTF. The CDR3 DNA reads TGCAGCGCCCGGGACCAGGGCGATATCGGCTACACCTTC. The chain links TRBV29-1 to TRBJ1-2, with a possible D match to TRBD1 (5 bases). Deletions cut 7 bases from V and 8 bases from J, with 20 bases between. Germline V CDR1 and CDR2: SQVTM, ANQGSEA. The CDR3 runs to 13 residues.

The table lists this clonotype with many counts. The genes are TRBV27 and TRBJ1-6; D is possibly TRBD1 (6 bases). Germline loops: CDR1 MNHEY, CDR2 SMNVEV (reference sequence). V was pared by 2 bases and J by 4 bases, with 9 bases between. This CDR3 has 15 residues. CDR3 nucleotide sequence: TGTGCCAGCAGTTTAGGGACAATATATAATTCACCCCTCCACTTT. Protein product: CASSLGTIYNSPLHF.

This clonotype came up a few times. The CDR3 DNA follows: TGCAGTGCTCCCCGAGGGGGGGTTAGCTACGAGCAGTACTTC. This codes for CSAPRGGVSYEQYF. The J gene is TRBJ2-7, the V gene TRBV20-1; D may be TRBD2 (7 bases). CDR3 length equals 14 residues. V lost 5 bases and J lost 3, with 17 bases in between. Germline V lookup: CDR1 DFQATT, CDR2 SNEGSKA (reference sequence).

This clonotype was counted at least ten times. The chain is built from TRBV30 and TRBJ2-7, with a weak D call TRBD1 (5 bases). The CDR3 is made up of 14 amino acids. The germline gives CDR1 GTSNPN, CDR2 SVGIG (reference sequence). V lost 3 bases and J lost 0, with 12 bases in between. The CDR3 DNA is TGTGCCTGGAGCCTCGACAGCAGCTCCTACGAGCAGTACTTC. Translation gives CAWSLDSSSYEQYF.

This clonotype was found many times. The rearrangement uses TRBV11-2 and TRBJ1-6; D uncertain. This CDR3 contains 14 residues. The V gene lost 1 base and the J gene lost 6 bases, with 7 bases spanning the gap. Germline V gene lookup returns CDR1 SGHAT and CDR2 FQNNGV. This chain's CDR3 is CASSLVEVNSPLHF. The CDR3, as DNA: TGTGCCAGCAGCTTAGTAGAAGTTAATTCACCCCTCCACTTT. Combining the CDR3 with reference TRBV11-2 and TRBJ1-6 gives the whole variable domain EAGVAQSPRYKIIEKRQSVAFWCNPISGHATLYWYQQILGQGPKLLIQFQNNGVVDDSQLPKDRFSAERLKGVDSTLKIQPAKLEDSAVYLCASSLVEVNSPLHFGNGTRLTVT.

This clonotype turned up a few times. The gene calls are TRBV20-1 and TRBJ2-3; D unresolved. Germline V CDR1 and CDR2: DFQATT, SNEGSKA (reference sequence). This CDR3 is 12 amino acids long. Trimming removed 6 bases from V and 4 bases from J, with 11 bases in between. CDR3 loop: CSAPDPPDTQYF. The CDR3 region has the DNA TGCAGTGCCCCAGATCCCCCAGATACGCAGTATTTT.

V is TRBV7-9 and J is TRBJ2-7; D is undetermined. Germline values: CDR1 SEHNR, CDR2 FQNEAQ (reference sequence). The germline V and J ends were trimmed by 1 base and 4 bases, with 11 bases remaining between them. The CDR3 contains 14 residues. CDR3 residues: CASSLGSDPYEQYF. CDR3 DNA: TGTGCCAGCAGCTTAGGGTCGGACCCATACGAGCAGTACTTC.

This clonotype was seen at least ten times. V gene TRBV12-3 or TRBV12-4 combines with J gene TRBJ1-5; TRBD1 aligns across 7 bases. This CDR3 region has 18 residues. Germline trimming cut 6 bases from V and 2 bases from J; bases unmatched to any gene: 16. The CDR3 protein is CASRLLWGGGYGNQPQHF. CDR3 coding DNA: TGTGCCAGCAGGCTCCTTTGGGGAGGGGGCTATGGCAATCAGCCCCAGCATTTT.

This clonotype was counted many times. This chain joins TRBV4-3 and TRBJ2-3, with TRBD2 matching 15 bases. Germline lookup yields CDR1 LGHNA and CDR2 YSLEER. Losses at the gene ends were 1 base for V and 1 base for J; bases not matched to a gene: 3. The CDR3 spans 18 residues. The CDR3 protein is CASSQGTSGGAGTDTQYF. The CDR3 region has the DNA TGCGCCAGCAGCCAAGGGACTAGCGGGGGGGCCGGCACAGATACGCAGTATTTT.

This clonotype was counted between two and nine times. The rearrangement uses TRBV12-3 or TRBV12-4 and TRBJ2-2; the D is unclear. This CDR3 spans 13 amino acids. Trimming left V 7 bases short and J 5 bases short, with 11 bases between. CDR3 protein: CASILSRTGELFF. CDR3 nucleotide sequence: TGTGCCAGCATCCTTTCCCGTACCGGGGAGCTGTTTTTT.

This clonotype was detected many times. The chain joins TRBV29-1 to TRBJ2-5, with 9 bases aligning to TRBD2. The CDR3 has 14 residues. V shed 5 bases, J shed 2 bases, and the junction held 6 bases outside the gene matches. In germline, CDR1 is SQVTM, CDR2 ANQGSEA. Here the CDR3 DNA reads TGCAGCGTTCAGCCTAGCGGGGCTCAAGAGACCCAGTACTTC. As protein: CSVQPSGAQETQYF. Based on the CDR3 plus reference TRBV29-1 and TRBJ2-5, the full variable domain is SAVISQKPSRDICQRGTSLTIQCQVDSQVTMMFWYRQQPGQSLTLIATANQGSEATYESGFVIDKFPISRPNLTFSTLTVSNMSPEDSSIYLCSVQPSGAQETQYFGPGTRLLVL.

J is TRBJ2-5 and V is TRBV7-3; D is undetermined. The CDR3 sequence is 14 residues long. V gave up 1 base and J gave up 1 base, with 7 bases separating them. CDR1 and CDR2 (germline): SGHTA, FQGTGA. The CDR3 nucleotides are TGTGCCAGCAGCTTAAAGGGCCGCCAAGAGACCCAGTACTTC. It translates to CASSLKGRQETQYF.